The subject of this entry is one TCR beta chain. The target antigen is unknown. Sequencing was performed with immunoSEQ multiplex PCR; in TCRdb, only in-frame clones are kept and a portion is missing. Among about 2 million clones, roughly 95% were seen once, and the ten largest hold 0.95% to 1.5%. The entry originates in a study of shared clonotypes between healthy human individuals. For the study at large: The composition of the donors was two women and three men aged 18 to 49. Study-level results: Some naive CD4 clonotypes, 4% to 6%, turned up in common across four donors. A generally larger estimated richness was seen in naive subsets than in memory subsets. The study found lower generation probabilities in non-shared clonotypes than in those shared by all four donors.

Trimming stripped 5 bases from V and 3 bases from J, with 11 bases between. The CDR3 runs to 14 residues. The germline gives CDR1 MNHEY, CDR2 SMNVEV (reference sequence). CD45RO-negative CD8 cells positively selected for CCR7 made up the naive population, which excluded terminally differentiated effector memory CD45RA+ cells. This TCR was recovered from a man between 18 and 35 years old in good health. The chain links TRBV27 to TRBJ2-1, with unresolved D. Sequencing input: naive CD8+ T cells sorted from blood. In DNA form, the CDR3 reads TGTGCCAGCAGTCCTTATACGGGCTACAATGAGCAGTTCTTC. This codes for CASSPYTGYNEQFF.